This is a list of T cell receptor beta chains from one sample in a study of cytomegalovirus exposure and HLA in healthy donors. Using immunoSEQ multiplex PCR, the repertoire was profiled, and TCRdb retains in-frame clones only, with some absent. The sample holds roughly 48,000 clones; about three quarters are singletons and the top ten take approximately 2.7%. Sequences were obtained from PBMCs. The receptor source for this set is a man between 18 and 35 years old in good health and CMV-seronegative. The CDR3 runs from the conserved cysteine through the conserved F or W. A D gene is named only where the DNA matches it firmly. Expanded clones get a size class; other rows say once, few or many, or leave the size out.

D,V,size,J,length,CDR3,DNA
.,TRBV11-1,.,TRBJ2-1,14,CASSFAGNHNEQFF,TGTGCCAGCAGCTTCGCCGGGAATCACAATGAGCAGTTCTTC
TRBD1,TRBV18,.,TRBJ2-7,14,CASSHGQGTYEQYF,TGTGCCAGCTCACACGGACAGGGCACCTACGAGCAGTACTTC
TRBD2,TRBV6-1,.,TRBJ2-3,20,CASRETTSGRIGLGTDTQYF,TGTGCCAGCAGGGAAACGACTAGCGGGAGGATTGGGTTGGGCACAGATACGCAGTATTTT
TRBD2,TRBV4-2,.,TRBJ2-2,17,CASSQDNSGGNTGELFF,TGTGCCAGCAGCCAAGATAATTCGGGGGGGAACACCGGGGAGCTGTTTTTT
.,TRBV6-5,.,TRBJ2-7,15,CASSYGTPRPYEQYF,TGTGCCAGCAGTTACGGGACTCCTCGACCCTACGAGCAGTACTTC
.,TRBV10-1,.,TRBJ2-1,12,CASGGGRVEQFF,TGCGCCAGCGGGGGGGGGCGCGTTGAGCAGTTCTTC
.,TRBV6-1,.,TRBJ1-2,14,CASSPQTGGYGYTF,TGTGCCAGCAGTCCCCAGACAGGCGGCTATGGCTACACCTTC
.,TRBV5-4,few,TRBJ2-7,14,CASSLLVNSYEQYF,TGTGCCAGCAGCTTGTTGGTCAACAGCTACGAGCAGTACTTC
.,TRBV6-5,few,TRBJ1-5,13,CASSDQGNQPQHF,TGTGCCAGCAGTGACCAGGGAAATCAGCCCCAGCATTTT
.,TRBV11-2,.,TRBJ2-7,14,CASSFAGLSYEQYF,TGTGCCAGCAGCTTCGCAGGGCTCTCCTACGAGCAGTACTTC
.,TRBV28,.,TRBJ1-5,14,CASSLYGGNQPQHF,TGTGCCAGCAGTTTATATGGCGGAAATCAGCCCCAGCATTTT
.,TRBV5-1,.,TRBJ2-2,17,CASRFRLAWRGTGELFF,TGCGCCAGCAGATTCCGATTAGCGTGGAGAGGCACCGGGGAGCTGTTTTTT
TRBD1,TRBV7-2,.,TRBJ1-2,13,CASSNTGGDGYTF,TGTGCCAGCAGCAACACAGGGGGTGATGGCTACACCTTC
.,TRBV5-4,.,TRBJ1-4,16,CASSSTSGVLNEKLFF,TGTGCCAGCAGCTCTACCAGCGGGGTCCTTAATGAAAAACTGTTTTTT
.,TRBV2,.,TRBJ1-2,11,CASRGGRGYTF,TGTGCCAGCAGGGGGGGTCGTGGCTACACCTTC
.,TRBV6-5,once,TRBJ2-5,16,CASSYSSGEGQETQYF,TGTGCCAGCAGTTACTCGTCAGGAGAGGGACAAGAGACCCAGTACTTC
.,TRBV29-1,.,TRBJ1-3,14,CSVEGAMTGNTIYF,TGCAGCGTTGAGGGAGCAATGACTGGAAACACCATATATTTT
.,TRBV18,.,TRBJ1-4,14,CASSPRRRNEKLFF,TGTGCCAGCTCACCACGCAGGAGGAATGAAAAACTGTTTTTT
.,TRBV4-2,.,TRBJ2-7,14,CASSQGNGGYEQYF,TGTGCCAGCAGCCAAGGAAACGGGGGCTACGAGCAGTACTTC
TRBD1,TRBV29-1,.,TRBJ2-7,15,CSVALRAGRGYEQYF,TGCAGCGTTGCGCTCCGCGCGGGCAGGGGGTACGAGCAGTACTTC
TRBD1,TRBV18,few,TRBJ2-7,14,CASSPQTGGPEQYF,TGTGCCAGCTCACCTCAGACAGGGGGACCCGAGCAGTACTTC
TRBD1,TRBV9,.,TRBJ2-4,13,CASSVGQGDIQYF,TGTGCCAGCAGCGTAGGACAGGGGGACATTCAGTACTTC
.,TRBV10-3,few,TRBJ1-1,13,CAISDFRDTEAFF,TGTGCCATCAGTGACTTTCGGGACACTGAAGCTTTCTTT
TRBD1,TRBV23-1,.,TRBJ2-1,15,CASTQKGATIREQFF,TGCGCCAGCACTCAAAAGGGGGCGACCATCAGGGAGCAGTTCTTC
.,TRBV29-1,.,TRBJ1-2,15,CSVELARLTNYGYTF,TGCAGCGTTGAATTGGCCAGACTGACTAACTATGGCTACACCTTC
TRBD2,TRBV5-1,.,TRBJ2-5,15,CASSLGPSGSQTQYF,TGCGCCAGCAGCTTGGGCCCTAGCGGGAGCCAGACCCAGTACTTC
.,TRBV7-2,once,TRBJ2-7,14,CASSLGPLSYEQYF,TGTGCCAGCAGCTTAGGGCCCCTTTCCTACGAGCAGTACTTC
.,TRBV7-9,.,TRBJ2-7,15,CASSLVPAVSSEQYF,TGTGCCAGCAGCTTAGTCCCGGCGGTATCCTCCGAGCAGTACTTC